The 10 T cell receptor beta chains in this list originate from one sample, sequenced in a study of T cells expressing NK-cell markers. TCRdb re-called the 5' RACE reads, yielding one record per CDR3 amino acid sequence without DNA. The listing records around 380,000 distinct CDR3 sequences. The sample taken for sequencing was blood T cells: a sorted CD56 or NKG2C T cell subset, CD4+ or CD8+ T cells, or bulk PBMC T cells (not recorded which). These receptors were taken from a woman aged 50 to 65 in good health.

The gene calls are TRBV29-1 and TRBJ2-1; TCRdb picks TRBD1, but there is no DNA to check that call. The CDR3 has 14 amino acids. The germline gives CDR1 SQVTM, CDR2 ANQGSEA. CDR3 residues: CSVAGTLKREEQFF.

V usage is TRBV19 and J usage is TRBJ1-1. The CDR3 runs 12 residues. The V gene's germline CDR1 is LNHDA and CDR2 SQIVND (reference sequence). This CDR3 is CASIGMNTEAFF. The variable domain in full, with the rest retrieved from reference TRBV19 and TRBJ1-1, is DGGITQSPKYLFRKEGQNVTLSCEQNLNHDAMYWYRQDPGQGLRLIYYSQIVNDFQKGDIAEGYSVSREKKESFPLTVTSAQKNPTAFYLCASIGMNTEAFFGQGTRLTVV.

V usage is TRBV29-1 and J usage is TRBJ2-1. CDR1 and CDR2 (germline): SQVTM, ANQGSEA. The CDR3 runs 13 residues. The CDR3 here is CSVVGSLTNEQFF.

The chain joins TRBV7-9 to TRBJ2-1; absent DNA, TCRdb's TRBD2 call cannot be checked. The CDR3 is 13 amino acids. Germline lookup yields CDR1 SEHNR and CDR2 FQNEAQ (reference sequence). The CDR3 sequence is CASSSGLFNEQFF.

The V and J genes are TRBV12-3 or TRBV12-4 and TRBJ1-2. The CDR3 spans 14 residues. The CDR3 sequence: CASSSGSGGYGYTF.

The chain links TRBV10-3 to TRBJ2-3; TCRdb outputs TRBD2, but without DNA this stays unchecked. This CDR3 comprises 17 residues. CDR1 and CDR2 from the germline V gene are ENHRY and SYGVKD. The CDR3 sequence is CAISEPDGVAGADTQYF.

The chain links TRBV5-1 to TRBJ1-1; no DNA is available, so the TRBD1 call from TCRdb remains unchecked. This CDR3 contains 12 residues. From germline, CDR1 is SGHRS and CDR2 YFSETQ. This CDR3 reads CASSPDRVKAFF.

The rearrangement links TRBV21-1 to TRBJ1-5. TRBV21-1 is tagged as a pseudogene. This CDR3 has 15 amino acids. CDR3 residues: CASSPPLWSNQPQHF.

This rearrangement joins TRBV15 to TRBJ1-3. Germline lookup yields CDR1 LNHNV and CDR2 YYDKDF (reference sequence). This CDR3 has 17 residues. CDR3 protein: CATSLGVESPSGNTIYF.

CDR3 region: CASSTLLPEQFF. The chain carries TRBV6-2 or TRBV6-3 and TRBJ2-1. Germline-derived CDR1 and CDR2 are MNHEY and SVGEGT. CDR3 size: 12 residues.